The 30 T cell receptor beta chains listed next were all sequenced from one sample in a study of blood T cell repertoires in COVID-19. The protocol was immunoSEQ multiplex PCR, while the TCRdb copy is restricted to in-frame clones and leaves out a portion. Among 45,000 to 60,000 clones listed, roughly 80% were seen once. Specimen: PBMCs or T cells enriched from blood (not recorded which). The receptors originated from a woman between 45 and 60 years old with acute COVID-19.

This chain joins TRBV6-5 and TRBJ2-2; 8 bases align to TRBD1. This CDR3 has 14 residues. Germline CDR1 is MNHEY and CDR2 is SVGAGI. The J segment lost 6 bases and the V segment lost 7 bases, leaving 7 bases of the junction unmatched. DNA of the CDR3: TGTGCCAGCATGACCAGGGGGCGGGCCGGGGAGCTGTTTTTT. This encodes CASMTRGRAGELFF.

This chain uses TRBV7-6 with TRBJ1-4; perhaps TRBD1 as D (6 bases). Trimming shortened V by 4 bases and J by 0 bases, and 15 bases separated the two germline ends. The germline V gene has CDR1 SGHVS and CDR2 FNYEAQ. The CDR3 sequence is 17 residues long. The CDR3 region has the DNA TGTGCCAGCAGCTACTCGACAGGAGTCGCAACTAATGAAAAACTGTTTTTT. Protein product: CASSYSTGVATNEKLFF.

The rearrangement uses TRBV3-1 (or the pseudogene TRBV3-2) and TRBJ1-2; 10 positions agree with TRBD1. Germline V gene lookup returns CDR1 LGHDT and CDR2 YNNKEL (reference sequence). V lost 2 bases and J lost 4; bases outside the gene matches: 4. The CDR3 is made up of 15 amino acids. CDR3 protein: CASSQKGQGSYGYTF. CDR3 sequence (DNA): TGTGCCAGCAGCCAAAAGGGACAGGGGAGCTATGGCTACACCTTC.

This sequence joins TRBV5-1 and TRBJ2-5; 8 bases map to TRBD1. There are 15 residues in the CDR3. From germline, CDR1 is SGHRS and CDR2 YFSETQ. With V trimmed by 4 bases and J by 7 bases, 12 bases remained unmatched. CDR3 in DNA: TGCGCCAGCAGCACACGACAGGGGCCCGGTGGGACCCAGTACTTC. Amino acid sequence: CASSTRQGPGGTQYF.

This chain connects TRBV5-1 to TRBJ1-4; 7 nucleotides agree with TRBD1. The V gene end was trimmed by 0 bases and the J gene end by 3 bases; junction bases not matched to a gene: 5. Per germline, CDR1 SGHRS and CDR2 YFSETQ. The length of the CDR3 is 16 residues. CDR3: CASSLDLQGSNEKLFF. DNA for the CDR3: TGCGCCAGCAGCTTGGACCTACAGGGGTCTAATGAAAAACTGTTTTTT. The complete variable domain, with remaining parts taken from reference TRBV5-1 and TRBJ1-4, reads KAGVTQTPRYLIKTRGQQVTLSCSPISGHRSVSWYQQTPGQGLQFLFEYFSETQRNKGNFPGRFSGRQFSNSRSEMNVSTLELGDSALYLCASSLDLQGSNEKLFFGSGTQLSVL.

The V and J genes are TRBV6-1 and TRBJ2-5, with D possibly TRBD2 on 6 matching bases. CDR1 is MNHNS and CDR2 is SASEGT in the germline V gene. This CDR3 contains 15 residues. Trimming left V 0 bases short and J 4 bases short, with 12 bases between. The CDR3 protein is CASSEAARGGETQYF. As DNA, the CDR3 is TGTGCCAGCAGTGAAGCAGCGCGGGGCGGAGAGACCCAGTACTTC.

The CDR3 loop reads CASSQSISGGRYF. CDR3 nucleotide sequence: TGTGCCAGCAGCCAATCGATCTCAGGGGGTCGGTACTTC. The chain combines TRBV14 with TRBJ2-7; 7 nucleotides agree with TRBD1. Trimming at V came to 2 bases and at J to 12 bases, leaving 10 bases not matched to a gene. The CDR3 has 13 residues. Germline CDR1 and CDR2: SGHDN and FVKESK. Full variable domain (missing parts from reference TRBV14 and TRBJ2-7): EAGVTQFPSHSVIEKGQTVTLRCDPISGHDNLYWYRRVMGKEIKFLLHFVKESKQDESGMPNNRFLAERTGGTYSTLKVQPAELEDSGVYFCASSQSISGGRYFGPGTRLTVT.

This clone was observed a few times. The V call is TRBV7-3, the J call TRBJ2-2; TRBD1 might be the D (7 bases). The V end was cut by 6 bases, the J end by 2 bases, with 10 bases between. Germline lookup yields CDR1 SGHTA and CDR2 FQGTGA. The CDR3 length is 14 residues. CDR3 region: CASRRDSNTGELFF. The CDR3 DNA reads as TGTGCCAGCAGGCGGGACAGTAACACCGGGGAGCTGTTTTTT.

V is TRBV15 and J is TRBJ1-3; 7 nucleotides agree with TRBD1. The CDR3 sequence is 15 residues long. Germline CDR1 is LNHNV and CDR2 is YYDKDF (reference sequence). V was clipped by 4 bases and J by 0 bases; unmatched bases: 3. CDR3 nucleotide sequence: TGTGCCACCAGCATTAACAGGGGCTCTGGAAACACCATATATTTT. Its protein product is CATSINRGSGNTIYF.

The rearrangement links TRBV6-5 to TRBJ1-6; D gene uncertain. V shed 7 bases and J shed 7 bases, with 17 bases lying between them. The CDR3 is 15 residues long. Germline assignment: CDR1 MNHEY and CDR2 SVGAGI. For the CDR3, the DNA is TGTGCCAGCACCCTCGTCTGGTCTAGGAATTCACCCCTCCACTTT. Translated: CASTLVWSRNSPLHF.

The rearrangement links TRBV28 to TRBJ2-1; maybe TRBD2 (6 bases). CDR1 and CDR2 from the germline V gene are MDHEN and SYDVKM. CDR3 length: 13 residues. Trimming removed 7 bases at V and 4 bases at J, with 11 bases between. The CDR3 bases are TGTGCCAGCACCCCGGGACTTTACAATGAGCAGTTCTTC. Encoded protein: CASTPGLYNEQFF.

This clone was counted once. This sequence joins TRBV27 and TRBJ1-2; 7 positions agree with TRBD1. This CDR3 region has 14 residues. Trimming at V came to 4 bases and at J to 5 bases, leaving 7 bases not matched to a gene. Germline CDR1 is MNHEY and CDR2 is SMNVEV (reference sequence). The CDR3 DNA is TGTGCCAGCAGTTCGGAAGGGGGCGGGTATGGCTACACCTTC. It yields the protein CASSSEGGGYGYTF.

The chain employs TRBV11-2 and TRBJ2-5; TRBD2 agrees at 9 bases. Germline-derived CDR1 and CDR2 are SGHAT and FQNNGV. This CDR3 comprises 15 residues. The trim removed 0 bases at V and 4 bases at J, leaving 3 bases unmatched. The CDR3 nucleotides are TGTGCCAGCAGCTTAGAGCGGGGGGGCCGAGAGACCCAGTACTTC. Residues: CASSLERGGRETQYF.

V usage is TRBV5-1 and J usage is TRBJ2-5; perhaps TRBD2 as D (6 bases). Germline V gene sequence: CDR1 SGHRS, CDR2 YFSETQ. This CDR3 is 16 amino acids long. Trimming left V 5 bases short and J 4 bases short, with 21 bases between. The CDR3 sequence is CASSLDPGGSGETQYF. DNA for the CDR3: TGCGCCAGCAGTCTCGACCCCGGGGGTTCCGGAGAGACCCAGTACTTC.

Only a few counts were recorded for this clone. V and J are TRBV4-1 and TRBJ1-6; weak D call: TRBD1 (6 bases). CDR3 length: 17 residues. Germline V gene data show CDR1 as MGHRA and CDR2 as YSYEKL. The ends were cut back, 3 bases at V and 3 bases at J, with 15 bases in the middle. CDR3 bases: TGCGCCAGCAGCCAGACACAGGGCGAAGTCTATAATTCACCCCTCCACTTT. It is translated as CASSQTQGEVYNSPLHF.

V and J are TRBV14 and TRBJ1-2, with D uncertain. Trimming removed 5 bases from V and 7 bases from J, with 11 bases in between. Germline V lookup: CDR1 SGHDN, CDR2 FVKESK. This CDR3 contains 12 residues. The CDR3, as DNA: TGTGCCAGCAGCAAAGGGAGGATTGGCTACACCTTC. Protein sequence: CASSKGRIGYTF.

J is TRBJ1-2 and V is TRBV7-8; D perhaps matches TRBD1 (6 bases). Per germline, CDR1 SGHVS and CDR2 FQNEAQ. The CDR3 contains 13 residues. V lost 5 bases and J lost 7, with 14 bases in between. The CDR3 DNA is TGTGCCAGCAGCCGACAGGATACTGGTGGCTACACCTTC. It codes for CASSRQDTGGYTF. Variable domain in full (rest from reference TRBV7-8 and TRBJ1-2): GAGVSQSPRYKVAKRGQDVALRCDPISGHVSLFWYQQALGQGPEFLTYFQNEAQLDKSGLPSDRFFAERPEGSVSTLKIQRTQQEDSAVYLCASSRQDTGGYTFGSGTRLTVV.

The chain couples TRBV28 to TRBJ1-6; D is perhaps TRBD1 (6 bases). CDR3 length: 14 amino acids. Germline assignment: CDR1 MDHEN and CDR2 SYDVKM. V was shortened by 10 bases and J by 4 bases, with 14 bases between the two germline ends. CDR3 DNA: TGTGCCACTTTTGAGGGACAATATAATTCACCCCTCCACTTT. It is translated as CATFEGQYNSPLHF. Drawing the rest from reference TRBV28 and TRBJ1-6, the complete variable domain is DVKVTQSSRYLVKRTGEKVFLECVQDMDHENMFWYRQDPGLGLRLIYFSYDVKMKEKGDIPEGYSVSREKKERFSLILESASTNQTSMYLCATFEGQYNSPLHFGNGTRLTVT.

Note on this clone: A junction end diverges from the germline sequence, so it may reflect a read error. This chain joins TRBV27 and TRBJ1-3, with D uncertain. In germline, CDR1 is MNHEY, CDR2 SMNVEV (reference sequence). The CDR3 extends over 14 amino acids. CDR3 loop: CASSPTPGGDTIYF. CDR3 DNA: TGTGCCAGCAGTCCCACACCGGGTGGAGACACCATATATTTT.

The gene calls are TRBV9 and TRBJ2-7, with a possible D match to TRBD1 (5 bases). CDR3 length: 13 residues. V was clipped by 0 bases and J by 4 bases, with 8 bases between them. Germline V gene data show CDR1 as SGDLS and CDR2 as YYNGEE. In DNA form, the CDR3 reads TGTGCCAGCAGCGTAGCTGCAGGGTACGAGCAGTACTTC. This sequence encodes CASSVAAGYEQYF. Using reference TRBV9 and TRBJ2-7 for the parts outside the CDR3, the full variable domain is DSGVTQTPKHLITATGQRVTLRCSPRSGDLSVYWYQQSLDQGLQFLIQYYNGEERAKGNILERFSAQQFPDLHSELNLSSLELGDSALYFCASSVAAGYEQYFGPGTRLTVT.

V is TRBV12-3 or TRBV12-4 and J is TRBJ1-2; perhaps TRBD1 as D (5 bases). Between the trimmed V and J ends, which lost 3 bases and 8 bases, there was a span of 10 bases. The CDR3 has 12 residues. The CDR3 DNA sequence: TGTGCCAGCAGTTTTGGGGGGGAAGGCTACACCTTC. Amino acid sequence: CASSFGGEGYTF.

V and J are TRBV29-1 and TRBJ2-3; D is ambiguous. The CDR3 loop spans 14 amino acids. Trimming took off 0 bases at V and 1 base at J, with 8 bases between the two ends. CDR1 is SQVTM and CDR2 is ANQGSEA in the germline V gene. The CDR3: CSVEDRYGTDTQYF. The DNA of the CDR3 is TGCAGCGTTGAAGACAGGTATGGCACAGATACGCAGTATTTT.

V usage is TRBV7-6 and J usage is TRBJ1-4; D is perhaps TRBD1 (5 bases). The CDR3 contains 15 residues. Trimming removed 1 base at V and 8 bases at J, with 14 bases between. CDR1 SGHVS and CDR2 FNYEAQ come from the germline V gene. The CDR3 DNA reads TGTGCCAGCAGCTTAGGGGCAGGGCTTGGGGAAAAACTGTTTTTT. Translation gives CASSLGAGLGEKLFF.

This clone has just one count. V and J are TRBV5-4 and TRBJ1-4; D gene uncertain. Germline CDR1 SGHNT, CDR2 YYREEE (reference sequence). The CDR3 is 13 amino acids. V was cut by 1 base and J by 5 bases, with 6 bases left in between. As DNA, the CDR3 is TGTGCCAGCAGCTTGAGCGGGAATGAAAAACTGTTTTTT. Translating it yields CASSLSGNEKLFF.

This chain joins TRBV28 and TRBJ1-6; possibly TRBD1 for D (6 bases). V was trimmed by 6 bases and J by 1 base, leaving 19 bases between them. Germline CDR1 MDHEN, CDR2 SYDVKM. The CDR3 sequence is 18 residues long. CDR3 sequence (DNA): TGTGCCAGCAGCGCCGTTCCCTGGGACACATCCTATAATTCACCCCTCCACTTT. This gives the protein CASSAVPWDTSYNSPLHF.

The genes are TRBV5-1 and TRBJ2-2, with TRBD2 identical over 12 bases. With V trimmed by 0 bases and J by 2 bases, 5 bases remained unmatched. CDR1 and CDR2 (germline): SGHRS, YFSETQ. The CDR3 totals 18 residues. Here the CDR3 reads CASSLVSSGGANTGELFF. The CDR3, as DNA: TGCGCCAGCAGCTTGGTGTCTAGCGGGGGGGCTAACACCGGGGAGCTGTTTTTT.

The chain links TRBV7-9 to TRBJ1-1; 8 positions agree with TRBD1. V trimming: 5 bases; J trimming: 0 bases; junction bases outside the gene matches: 2. The CDR3 extends over 14 amino acids. From germline, CDR1 is SEHNR and CDR2 FQNEAQ (reference sequence). For the CDR3, the DNA is TGTGCCAGCAGCGCGGGACAGGTGAACACTGAAGCTTTCTTT. Translated: CASSAGQVNTEAFF. The whole variable domain, filled in from reference TRBV7-9 and TRBJ1-1, reads DTGVSQNPRHKITKRGQNVTFRCDPISEHNRLYWYRQTLGQGPEFLTYFQNEAQLEKSRLLSDRFSAERPKGSFSTLEIQRTEQGDSAMYLCASSAGQVNTEAFFGQGTRLTVV.

This clone was seen a handful of times. This rearrangement joins TRBV9 to TRBJ2-7, with 9 bases identical to TRBD1. J gave up 5 bases and V 4 bases, and 1 base lay outside the gene matches. CDR3 length: 12 residues. CDR1 and CDR2 (germline): SGDLS, YYNGEE. The CDR3 bases are TGTGCCAGCAGCCGACAGGGGGACGAGCAGTACTTC. It codes for CASSRQGDEQYF.

The rearrangement joins TRBV28 to TRBJ1-1; 12 nucleotides align to TRBD1. V lost 10 bases to trimming and J lost 5 bases; unmatched junction nucleotides: 11. Per germline, CDR1 MDHEN and CDR2 SYDVKM. The CDR3 has 15 amino acids. The CDR3 DNA follows: TGTGCCACCTACCCGGGACAGGGGGCGCAAACTGAAGCTTTCTTT. This encodes CATYPGQGAQTEAFF.

This sequence joins TRBV11-2 and TRBJ1-2; D gene ambiguous. This CDR3 has 13 residues. Between the trimmed V and J ends, which lost 1 base and 8 bases, there was a span of 11 bases. In germline, CDR1 is SGHAT, CDR2 FQNNGV. CDR3 in amino acids: CASSLAVYSGYTF. CDR3 coding DNA: TGTGCCAGCAGCTTAGCCGTCTACTCGGGCTACACCTTC.